This T cell receptor (beta chain) was captured by sequencing in a study of cytomegalovirus exposure and HLA in healthy donors. The study's findings and limits: An ancestry cluster, one associated with Asian ancestry, reportedly showed fewer N-insertions than the roughly 670-donor mean in a later analysis. Listed as cytomegalovirus-associated were roughly 180 TCR beta chains. Excluded: some indistinguishable V segments such as TRBV6-2 and TRBV6-3.

The primer mix had 60 Vbeta and 13 Jbeta primers. Only in-frame clones appear in the TCRdb table, and some are missing; sequencing was by immunoSEQ multiplex PCR. The sample lists about 160,000 clones; around three quarters were seen once. On this clone: Its cognate antigen is unknown.

This CDR3 contains 14 residues. Germline V lookup: CDR1 SQVTM, CDR2 ANQGSEA. V was trimmed by 0 bases and J by 4 bases, leaving 12 bases between them. The chain carries TRBV29-1 and TRBJ1-2; possible D gene TRBD1, 5 bases. Sequencing used PBMCs. This receptor was obtained from a man aged 25-45 years in good health and CMV-seropositive. CDR3 loop: CSVEDGDSFYGYTF. CDR3 nucleotides: TGCAGCGTTGAAGACGGCGACAGCTTCTATGGCTACACCTTC.